This T cell receptor beta chain was recovered during a study of a mutant IDH1 vaccine in newly diagnosed glioma. This sample's time point: week 11, during vaccination. Topical imiquimod accompanied each vaccine dose, which consisted of 300 ug of mutant IDH1 20-mer peptide. Of note for this clone: Its cognate antigen is unknown.

CDR1 is KGHSH, CDR2 LQKENI, per germline. V trimming: 0 bases; J trimming: 5 bases; junction bases outside the gene matches: 6. The CDR3 length is 15 residues. The method was immunoSEQ multiplex PCR; TCRdb's version includes in-frame clones alone and lacks a portion of them. The sample carries some 60,000 clones, about 80% recorded once. The input for sequencing was PBMCs, taken from a glioma patient whose treatment included an IDH1 peptide vaccine. V gene TRBV18 combines with J gene TRBJ2-7; 8 bases fit TRBD1. The TCR originated in a man aged 45-65 years with glioma. This chain's CDR3 is CASSPPRQGNHEQYF. The DNA for the CDR3 is TGTGCCAGCTCACCACCGCGACAGGGGAACCACGAGCAGTACTTC.